This is a list of T cell receptor beta chains from one sample in a study of T cell responses to AZD1222 COVID-19 vaccine. Clones were read by immunoSEQ multiplex PCR, and TCRdb kept only the in-frame ones, dropping some. The sample has more than 140,000 clones, around 89% seen once; the top ten hold 2.2%. Specimen: peripheral blood, collected on day 0 of AZD1222 vaccination. The receptors here all came from an adult in good health. CDR3s include the opening cysteine and the closing phenylalanine or tryptophan. Each record gives: J gene, D gene, V gene, clone size, CDR3 protein, CDR3 DNA. A D gene is named only where the DNA matches it firmly. A row's size may be missing; if present it is once, few, many or a size class.

>TRBJ1-1|NA|TRBV12-5|NA
CASGLELPTEAFF
TGTGCTAGTGGTTTGGAACTGCCCACTGAAGCTTTCTTT
>TRBJ1-3|TRBD1|TRBV2|NA
CASRDNRGHKDF
TGTGCCAGCAGGGACAACAGGGGGCATAAGGATTTT
>TRBJ2-5|TRBD1|TRBV6-1|NA
CAGRQGPAEETQYF
TGTGCCGGTAGACAGGGGCCCGCAGAAGAGACCCAGTACTTC
>TRBJ1-4|TRBD1|TRBV30|NA
CAWSRRQGAGEKLFF
TGTGCCTGGAGTCGCCGACAGGGGGCTGGGGAAAAACTGTTTTTT
>TRBJ1-2|NA|TRBV5-6|NA
CASSTDRLRGYTF
TGTGCCAGCAGCACCGACAGGTTACGGGGCTACACCTTC
>TRBJ1-2|TRBD1|TRBV6-5|once
CASSYSLDRGNYGYTF
TGTGCCAGCAGTTACTCCCTGGACAGGGGAAACTATGGCTACACCTTC
>TRBJ2-3|TRBD2|TRBV27|NA
CASRLSGRVTDTQYF
TGTGCCAGCAGGTTGAGCGGGAGGGTCACAGATACGCAGTATTTT
>TRBJ1-2|TRBD1|TRBV7-2|many
CASSRGQGVGYTF
TGTGCCAGCAGCCGGGGACAGGGGGTTGGCTACACCTTC
>TRBJ1-2|NA|TRBV10-3|once
CAISEPMTGSSHGYTF
TGTGCCATCAGTGAGCCGATGACGGGGTCGTCCCACGGCTACACCTTC
>TRBJ2-7|NA|TRBV2|NA
CASSPPPKSQYEQYF
TGTGCCAGCAGTCCCCCCCCCAAATCCCAATACGAGCAGTACTTC
>TRBJ1-1|NA|TRBV25-1|NA
CASSEPQGEAFF
TGTGCCAGCAGTGAACCACAGGGAGAAGCTTTCTTT
>TRBJ1-5|TRBD1|TRBV6-5|NA
CASTKDRGHGQPQHF
TGTGCCAGCACTAAAGATAGGGGGCATGGTCAGCCCCAGCATTTT
>TRBJ1-4|NA|TRBV5-5|NA
CASSLPGPNEKLFF
TGTGCCAGCAGCTTGCCGGGTCCCAATGAAAAACTGTTTTTT
>TRBJ1-2|NA|TRBV6-1|NA
CASSGDPYKGGLRSGYTF
TGTGCCAGCAGTGGGGATCCCTATAAGGGAGGCCTCAGGTCTGGCTACACCTTC
>TRBJ2-3|TRBD2|TRBV7-2|NA
CASSLGLAGSTDTQYF
TGTGCCAGCAGCCTCGGACTAGCGGGAAGCACAGATACGCAGTATTTT
>TRBJ1-3|NA|TRBV5-4|NA
CASSSAGTSSSGNTIYF
TGTGCCAGCAGCTCCGCCGGGACTTCCTCCTCTGGAAACACCATATATTTT
>TRBJ2-1|NA|TRBV12-3/TRBV12-4|NA
CASSSQGAEQFF
TGTGCCAGCAGCTCACAGGGCGCTGAGCAGTTCTTC
>TRBJ2-6|NA|TRBV6-5|NA
CASSLAASSGANVLTF
TGTGCCAGCAGTTTGGCAGCCTCCTCTGGGGCCAACGTCCTGACTTTC
>TRBJ2-3|NA|TRBV10-3|NA
CAISESVSARGDTQYF
TGTGCCATCAGTGAGTCGGTATCAGCTAGGGGGGATACGCAGTATTTT
>TRBJ1-1|NA|TRBV19|NA
CASSSGGAGNEAFF
TGTGCCAGTAGTAGCGGAGGGGCCGGGAATGAAGCTTTCTTT
>TRBJ2-3|NA|TRBV18|NA
CAALGTDTQYF
TGTGCCGCGCTTGGCACAGATACGCAGTATTTT
>TRBJ2-1|TRBD2|TRBV24-1|NA
CATSGLPGLASPNEQFF
TGTGCCACCAGTGGCCTCCCGGGACTAGCCTCCCCCAATGAGCAGTTCTTC
>TRBJ1-1|NA|TRBV5-5|NA
CASSFMTGSNTEAFF
TGTGCCAGCAGCTTCATGACAGGCTCTAACACTGAAGCTTTCTTT
>TRBJ1-1|NA|TRBV3-1/TRBV3-2|NA
CASSQEGFTEAFF
TGTGCCAGCAGCCAAGAAGGGTTTACTGAAGCTTTCTTT